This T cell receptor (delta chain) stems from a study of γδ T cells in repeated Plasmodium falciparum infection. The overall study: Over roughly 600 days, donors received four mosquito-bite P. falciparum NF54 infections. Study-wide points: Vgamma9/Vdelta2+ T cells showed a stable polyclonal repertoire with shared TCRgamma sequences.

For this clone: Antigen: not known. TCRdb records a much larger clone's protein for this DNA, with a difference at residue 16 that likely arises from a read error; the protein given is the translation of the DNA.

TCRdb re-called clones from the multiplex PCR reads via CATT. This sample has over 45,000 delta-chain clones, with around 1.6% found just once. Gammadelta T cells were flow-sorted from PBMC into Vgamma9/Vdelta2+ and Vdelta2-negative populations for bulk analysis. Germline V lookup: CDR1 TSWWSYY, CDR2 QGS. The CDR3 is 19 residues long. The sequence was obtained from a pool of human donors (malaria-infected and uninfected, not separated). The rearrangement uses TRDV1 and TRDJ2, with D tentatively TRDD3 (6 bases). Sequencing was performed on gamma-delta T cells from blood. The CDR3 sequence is CALGEREWGGPSLTAKLFF. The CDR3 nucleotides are TGTGCTCTTGGGGAACGGGAATGGGGGGGCCCCTCTTTGACAGCAAAACTCTTCTTT.